Listed below are T cell receptor beta chains from one sample, sequenced in a study of human T cells and chemical hapten exposure. Using its own MiXCR run on the RACE reads, TCRdb lists one record per CDR3 protein. This sample carries 100,000 to 150,000 distinct CDR3 sequences, 11% of them seen once, and the ten largest clones take approximately 2.5%. The material sequenced was whole blood, taken in connection with sensitization to the hapten diphenylcyclopropenone (DPC). The receptors shown here come from a woman in her forties or fifties with alopecia areata. Some clones in this sample may be carry-over from other donors' samples. CDR3s include the opening cysteine and the closing phenylalanine or tryptophan. Fields, in order: D gene, J gene, clone size, V gene, CDR3 protein, CDR3 DNA. D genes are given only for firm matches. Not every row has a clone size; where given, it reads once, few, many or a size class.

. TRBJ2-7 few TRBV3-1 CASSQEVKAYEQYF TGTGCCAGCAGCCAAGAAGTCAAGGCCTACGAGCAGTACTTC
TRBD1 TRBJ2-7 many TRBV5-1 CASSSGRQGANEQYF TGCGCCAGCAGCTCGGGACGACAGGGGGCGAACGAGCAGTACTTC
TRBD2 TRBJ2-1 . TRBV29-1 CSVEKILTSGGNEQFF TGCAGCGTTGAAAAGATATTGACTAGCGGAGGCAATGAGCAGTTCTTC
. TRBJ2-1 many TRBV4-3 CASSHPGVVEQFF TGCGCCAGCAGCCACCCTGGGGTAGTTGAGCAGTTCTTC
. TRBJ2-3 . TRBV4-2 CASSQESGRAGTDTQYF TGTGCCAGCAGCCAAGAATCCGGACGAGCGGGCACAGATACGCAGTATTTT
TRBD1 TRBJ2-1 . TRBV4-1 CASSLGQGGFNEQFF TGCGCCAGCAGCCTTGGACAGGGGGGGTTTAATGAGCAGTTCTTC
. TRBJ2-1 . TRBV20-1 CSALLRRRSSYNEQFF TGCAGTGCTTTGTTAAGGCGCCGAAGCTCCTACAATGAGCAGTTCTTC
TRBD2 TRBJ2-2 many TRBV7-2 CASSLLSGAGELFF TGTGCCAGCAGCTTACTTAGCGGGGCAGGGGAGCTGTTTTTT
. TRBJ2-3 many TRBV5-5 CASSLDPSPTDTQYF TGTGCCAGCAGCTTAGACCCCAGCCCCACAGATACGCAGTATTTT
TRBD2 TRBJ2-3 . TRBV28 CASRGLARGGTDTQYF TGTGCCAGCAGGGGACTAGCCCGAGGGGGGACAGATACGCAGTATTTT
. TRBJ2-7 . TRBV20-1 CSARGGNEQYF TGCAGTGCTAGAGGCGGGAACGAGCAGTACTTC
. TRBJ2-1 many TRBV11-3 CASSTDGVAYNEQFF TGTGCCAGCAGCACCGACGGGGTCGCCTACAATGAGCAGTTCTTC
. TRBJ1-3 few TRBV29-1 CSVVLAGTGNTIYF TGCAGCGTTGTTTTGGCAGGGACTGGAAACACCATATATTTT
. TRBJ2-5 . TRBV5-1 CASSLEGRQETLYF TGCGCCAGCAGCTTGGAGGGCAGACAAGAGACCCTGTACTTC
. TRBJ2-2 . TRBV5-6 CASSQWERSNTGELFF TGTGCCAGCAGCCAGTGGGAAAGATCGAACACCGGGGAGCTGTTTTTT
. TRBJ1-3 . TRBV15 CATSRDNAGNTIYF TGTGCCACCAGCAGAGATAACGCCGGGAACACCATATATTTT
TRBD2 TRBJ2-5 . TRBV12-3/TRBV12-4 CATGRAEAQYF TGTGCCACCGGGAGGGCTGAAGCCCAGTACTTC
. TRBJ1-2 few TRBV25-1 CASSESYGGSYGYTF TGTGCCAGCAGTGAATCGTACGGGGGTTCCTATGGCTACACCTTC
. TRBJ1-1 few TRBV6-1 CASSEMPSHMNTEAFF TGTGCCAGCAGTGAAATGCCATCGCACATGAACACTGAAGCTTTCTTT
TRBD2 TRBJ2-5 . TRBV27 CASSFGTSGQETQYF TGTGCCAGCAGTTTTGGGACTAGCGGTCAAGAGACCCAGTACTTC
TRBD2 TRBJ2-7 few TRBV12-3/TRBV12-4 CASSPLLAGADEQYF TGTGCCAGCAGTCCCCTACTAGCGGGGGCGGACGAGCAGTACTTC
TRBD2 TRBJ2-3 . TRBV4-1 CASSQVLAGSTDTQYF TGCGCCAGCAGCCAAGTCCTAGCGGGCAGCACAGATACGCAGTATTTT
. TRBJ2-7 few TRBV29-1 CSVTGCSYEQYF TGCAGCGTTACCGGTTGCTCCTACGAGCAGTACTTC
. TRBJ2-7 . TRBV29-1 CSVPGEGYEQYF TGCAGCGTGCCAGGGGAAGGATACGAGCAGTACTTC
TRBD1 TRBJ2-7 . TRBV3-1 CASSQLTGGQGRAYEQYF TGTGCCAGCAGCCAATTGACAGGGGGCCAGGGACGGGCCTACGAGCAGTACTTC
. TRBJ1-6 few TRBV3-1 CASSQGRKPTMGPLHF TGTGCCAGCAGCCAAGGGAGGAAACCCACGATGGGACCCCTCCACTTT
. TRBJ1-6 . TRBV2 CASSEAAGVSLHF TGTGCCAGCAGTGAAGCGGCTGGGGTGTCCCTCCACTTT
TRBD1 TRBJ1-6 . TRBV28 CASSSRQGASYNSPLHF TGTGCCAGCAGTTCCCGGCAGGGGGCCTCCTATAATTCACCCCTCCACTTT
. TRBJ2-1 . TRBV2 CASIIHADEQFF TGTGCCAGCATTATACATGCGGATGAGCAGTTCTTC
. TRBJ2-1 few TRBV7-2 CASSWGDGLGSYNEQFF TGTGCCAGCAGCTGGGGAGACGGACTCGGCTCCTACAATGAGCAGTTCTTC
. TRBJ1-1 . TRBV20-1 CSAPMNTEAFF TGCAGTGCTCCAATGAACACTGAAGCTTTCTTT
. TRBJ1-4 . TRBV29-1 CSVGKGDDEKLFF TGCAGCGTTGGAAAGGGAGACGATGAAAAACTGTTTTTT
. TRBJ2-7 many TRBV9 CASSGYSGGYEQYF TGTGCCAGCAGCGGATATTCCGGAGGTTACGAGCAGTACTTC
. TRBJ1-2 few TRBV2 CASLGKYYGYTF TGTGCCAGCTTGGGGAAGTACTATGGCTACACCTTC
TRBD1 TRBJ1-6 few TRBV27 CASSFGTANSPLHF TGTGCCAGCAGTTTTGGGACAGCGAATTCACCCCTCCACTTT
. TRBJ1-2 few TRBV15 CATSSPGGANGYTF TGTGCCACCAGCAGCCCGGGGGGCGCAAATGGCTACACCTTC
TRBD2 TRBJ2-3 few TRBV28 CASSLGREDTDTQYF TGTGCCAGCAGTTTAGGGCGGGAGGACACAGATACGCAGTATTTT
TRBD2 TRBJ2-5 . TRBV6-6 CASSYSRGGSETQYF TGTGCCAGCAGTTACTCGCGGGGGGGCAGCGAGACCCAGTACTTC
TRBD2 TRBJ2-4 many TRBV29-1 CSVEAFLAGGKNIQYF TGCAGCGTTGAAGCCTTCCTAGCGGGAGGGAAAAACATTCAGTACTTC
. TRBJ2-4 . TRBV5-1 CASSFGKNIQYF TGCGCCAGCAGCTTTGGTAAAAACATTCAGTACTTC
TRBD1 TRBJ2-7 many TRBV29-1 CSARQGSYEQYF TGCAGCGCTAGACAGGGTAGCTACGAGCAGTACTTC
. TRBJ2-2 . TRBV7-9 CATGSGELFF TGTGCCACCGGCTCCGGGGAGCTGTTTTTT
. TRBJ2-7 many TRBV4-3 CASSQGIADAYEQYF TGCGCCAGCAGCCAAGGGATAGCTGATGCCTACGAGCAGTACTTC
TRBD2 TRBJ2-1 . TRBV13 CASSSRASGENEQFF TGTGCCAGCAGCTCTAGGGCTAGCGGGGAAAATGAGCAGTTCTTC
. TRBJ2-3 . TRBV7-8 CASSLANSGTDTQYF TGTGCCAGCAGCTTAGCCAATAGCGGCACAGATACGCAGTATTTT
TRBD1 TRBJ2-6 . TRBV7-6 CASSLGTGFSGANVLTF TGTGCCAGCAGCTTAGGGACAGGGTTCTCTGGGGCCAACGTCCTGACTTTC
TRBD2 TRBJ2-7 few TRBV7-8 CASSAGRGSTSGLFHEQYF TGTGCCAGCAGCGCAGGCCGGGGGTCGACTAGCGGGTTATTTCACGAGCAGTACTTC
. TRBJ1-1 . TRBV12-3/TRBV12-4 CASSSSTEAFF TGTGCCAGCAGTTCCAGCACTGAAGCTTTCTTT
. TRBJ1-4 . TRBV11-1 CASSTGTGINEKLFF TGTGCCAGCAGCACCGGGACGGGGATTAATGAAAAACTGTTTTTT
TRBD1 TRBJ2-1 once TRBV6-1 CASRDRGSNEQFF TGTGCCAGCCGGGACAGGGGATCAAATGAGCAGTTCTTC
TRBD2 TRBJ2-1 many TRBV6-2/TRBV6-3 CASSLTSGVGNEQFF TGTGCCAGCAGTCTGACTAGCGGGGTCGGCAATGAGCAGTTCTTC
. TRBJ1-1 . TRBV18 CASSPGVVGTEAFF TGTGCCAGCTCACCCGGCGTTGTGGGCACTGAAGCTTTCTTT
. TRBJ2-1 many TRBV24-1 CATEPGPKGHEQFF TGTGCCACGGAACCGGGACCCAAAGGTCATGAGCAGTTCTTC
. TRBJ2-1 few TRBV27 CASSPMRGSYNEQFF TGTGCCAGCAGCCCAATGAGGGGGTCCTACAATGAGCAGTTCTTC